One T cell receptor (beta chain) is described in this entry. The sample comes from a study of technical replicates of blood from a few donors. The method was immunoSEQ multiplex PCR; TCRdb's version includes in-frame clones alone and lacks a portion of them. The sample gives roughly 80,000 clones, around 89% of which show up once; approximately 0.39% is in the top ten. The CDR3 is 14 amino acids. Germline loops: CDR1 SGHRS, CDR2 YFSETQ. The V gene end was trimmed by 6 bases and the J gene end by 4 bases; junction bases not matched to a gene: 10. Sequencing used T cells isolated from PBMCs. The source of this sequence is a human donor in good health. The V call is TRBV5-1, the J call TRBJ2-7, with 7 bases matching TRBD2. The CDR3 is CASTYGTNGYEQYF. The CDR3 nucleotides read TGCGCCAGCACTTACGGGACTAACGGATACGAGCAGTACTTC.